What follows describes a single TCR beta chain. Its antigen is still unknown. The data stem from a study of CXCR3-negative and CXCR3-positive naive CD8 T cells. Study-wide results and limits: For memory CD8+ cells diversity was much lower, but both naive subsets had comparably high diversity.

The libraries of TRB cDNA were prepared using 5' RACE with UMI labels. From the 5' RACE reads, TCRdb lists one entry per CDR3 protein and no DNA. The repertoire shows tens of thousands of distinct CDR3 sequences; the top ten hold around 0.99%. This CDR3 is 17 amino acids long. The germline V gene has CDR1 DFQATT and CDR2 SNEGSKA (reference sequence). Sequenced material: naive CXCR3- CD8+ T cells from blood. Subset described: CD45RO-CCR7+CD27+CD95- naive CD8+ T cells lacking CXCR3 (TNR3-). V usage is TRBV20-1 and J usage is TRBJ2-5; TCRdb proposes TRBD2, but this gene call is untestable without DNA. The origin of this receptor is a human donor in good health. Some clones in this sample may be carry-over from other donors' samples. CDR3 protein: CSARDGTSGRSTETQYF.